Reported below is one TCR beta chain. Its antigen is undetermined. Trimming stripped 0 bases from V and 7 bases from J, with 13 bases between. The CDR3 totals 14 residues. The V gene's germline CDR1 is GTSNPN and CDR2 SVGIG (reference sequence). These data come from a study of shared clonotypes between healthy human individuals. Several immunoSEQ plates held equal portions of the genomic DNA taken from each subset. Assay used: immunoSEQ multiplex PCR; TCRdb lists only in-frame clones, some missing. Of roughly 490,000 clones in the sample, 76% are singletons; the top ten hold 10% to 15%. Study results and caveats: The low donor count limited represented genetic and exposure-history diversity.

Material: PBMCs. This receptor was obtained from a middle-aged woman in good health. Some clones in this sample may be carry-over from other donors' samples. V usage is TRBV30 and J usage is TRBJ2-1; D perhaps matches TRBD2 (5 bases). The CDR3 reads CAWSVWARGNEQFF. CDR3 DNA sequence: TGTGCCTGGAGTGTATGGGCCCGAGGGAATGAGCAGTTCTTC.